These 3 T cell receptor beta chains originate from one sample sequenced in a study of blood T cell repertoires in COVID-19. Sequencing used immunoSEQ multiplex PCR; TCRdb keeps in-frame clones, though not all of them. Of roughly 94,000 clones in the sample, approximately 80% are singletons; the top ten hold roughly 25%. Sequenced material: peripheral blood. The receptors stem from a man between 60 and 75 years old with acute or convalescent COVID-19.

This chain connects TRBV19 to TRBJ1-2, with 12 bases that match TRBD1. CDR1 and CDR2 from the germline V gene are LNHDA and SQIVND (reference sequence). The CDR3 sequence is 17 residues long. After removal of 6 bases from V and 4 bases from J, the junction contained 12 bases not matched to a gene. Here the CDR3 reads CASSPLAWGQGAYGYTF. The CDR3 nucleotides are TGTGCCAGTAGCCCTCTTGCCTGGGGACAGGGGGCCTATGGCTACACCTTC.

The J gene is TRBJ2-2, the V gene TRBV7-8, with TRBD1 identical over 7 bases. Losses at the gene ends were 5 bases for V and 6 bases for J; bases not matched to a gene: 3. CDR1 SGHVS and CDR2 FQNEAQ come from the germline V gene. This CDR3 comprises 13 residues. CDR3 bases: TGTGCCAGCAGCCAACAGGGGTCCGGGGAGCTGTTTTTT. Translated: CASSQQGSGELFF.

The chain is built from TRBV5-1 and TRBJ2-7; tentatively, D is TRBD1 (6 bases). CDR3 length equals 14 residues. V lost 1 base and J 1 base, leaving 9 bases between the germline ends. From germline, CDR1 is SGHRS and CDR2 YFSETQ. CDR3 DNA: TGCGCCAGCAGCTTGCAGGGGTCATCCTACGAGCAGTACTTC. Translating it yields CASSLQGSSYEQYF. Full variable domain (remainder filled in from reference TRBV5-1 and TRBJ2-7): KAGVTQTPRYLIKTRGQQVTLSCSPISGHRSVSWYQQTPGQGLQFLFEYFSETQRNKGNFPGRFSGRQFSNSRSEMNVSTLELGDSALYLCASSLQGSSYEQYFGPGTRLTVT.